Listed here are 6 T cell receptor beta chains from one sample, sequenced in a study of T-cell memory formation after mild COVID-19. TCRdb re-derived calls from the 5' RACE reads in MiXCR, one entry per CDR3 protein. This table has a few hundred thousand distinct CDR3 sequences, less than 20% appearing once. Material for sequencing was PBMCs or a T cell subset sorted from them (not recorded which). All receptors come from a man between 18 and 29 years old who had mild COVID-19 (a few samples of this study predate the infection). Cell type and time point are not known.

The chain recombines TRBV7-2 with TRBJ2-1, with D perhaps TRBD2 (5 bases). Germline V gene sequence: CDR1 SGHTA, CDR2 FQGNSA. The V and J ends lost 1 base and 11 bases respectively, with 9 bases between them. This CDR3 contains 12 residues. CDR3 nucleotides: TGTGCCAGCAGCTTAGGAGCGGAGAAGCAGTTCTTC. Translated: CASSLGAEKQFF.

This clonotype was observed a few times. DNA for the CDR3: TGCGCCAGCAGCCAAGACAGGGTGACGAACACTGAAGCTTTCTTT. Amino acid sequence: CASSQDRVTNTEAFF. The chain is built from TRBV4-3 and TRBJ1-1, with a tentative D call TRBD1 (5 bases). The CDR3 sequence is 15 residues long. V lost 0 bases, J lost 1 base, and 9 bases lay in between. Germline V gene lookup returns CDR1 LGHNA and CDR2 YSLEER.

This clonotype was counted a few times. CDR3 coding DNA: TGCGCCAGCAGCCAAGATGCGTGGGAGACCCAGTACTTC. It specifies CASSQDAWETQYF. The chain links TRBV4-3 to TRBJ2-5; D is undetermined. Germline values: CDR1 LGHNA, CDR2 YSLEER. This CDR3 comprises 13 residues. With 0 bases removed from V and 5 bases from J, the gap between germline ends came to 7 bases.

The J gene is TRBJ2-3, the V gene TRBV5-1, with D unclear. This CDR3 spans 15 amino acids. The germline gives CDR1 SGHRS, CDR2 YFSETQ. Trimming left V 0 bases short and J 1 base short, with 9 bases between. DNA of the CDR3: TGCGCCAGCAGCTTGGGGCCGGCTCGCACAGATACGCAGTATTTT. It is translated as CASSLGPARTDTQYF.

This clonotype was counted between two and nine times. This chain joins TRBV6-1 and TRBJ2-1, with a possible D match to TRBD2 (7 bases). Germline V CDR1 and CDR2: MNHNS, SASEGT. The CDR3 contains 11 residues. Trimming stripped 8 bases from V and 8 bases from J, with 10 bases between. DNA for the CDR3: TGTGCCAGCTCGGGGGGCTATGAGCAGTTCTTC. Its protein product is CASSGGYEQFF.

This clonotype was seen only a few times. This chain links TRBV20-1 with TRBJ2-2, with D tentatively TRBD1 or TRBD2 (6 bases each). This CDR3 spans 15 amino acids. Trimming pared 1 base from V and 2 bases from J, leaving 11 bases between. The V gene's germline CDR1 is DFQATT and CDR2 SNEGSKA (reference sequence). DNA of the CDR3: TGCAGTGCTAGAGGGGGGGCCACCAACACCGGGGAGCTGTTTTTT. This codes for CSARGGATNTGELFF.